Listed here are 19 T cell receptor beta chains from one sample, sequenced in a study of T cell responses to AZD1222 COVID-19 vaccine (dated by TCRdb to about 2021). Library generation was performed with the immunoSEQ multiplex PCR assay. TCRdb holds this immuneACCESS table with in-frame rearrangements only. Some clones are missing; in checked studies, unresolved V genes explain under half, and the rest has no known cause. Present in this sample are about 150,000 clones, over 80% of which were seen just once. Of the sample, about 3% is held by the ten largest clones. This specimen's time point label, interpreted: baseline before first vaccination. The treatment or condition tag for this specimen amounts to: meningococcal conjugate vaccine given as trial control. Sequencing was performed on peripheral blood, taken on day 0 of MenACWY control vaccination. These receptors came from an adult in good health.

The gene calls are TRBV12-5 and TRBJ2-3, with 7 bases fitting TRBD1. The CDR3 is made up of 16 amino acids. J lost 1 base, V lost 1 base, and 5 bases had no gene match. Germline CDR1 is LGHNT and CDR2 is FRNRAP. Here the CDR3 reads CASGLGATGGTDTQYF. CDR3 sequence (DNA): TGTGCTAGTGGTTTGGGTGCTACAGGGGGCACAGATACGCAGTATTTT.

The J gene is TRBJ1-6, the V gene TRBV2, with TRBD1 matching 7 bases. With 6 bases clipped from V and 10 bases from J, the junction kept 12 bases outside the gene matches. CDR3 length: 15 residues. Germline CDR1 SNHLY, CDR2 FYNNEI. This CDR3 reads CASRADRVRTSPLHF. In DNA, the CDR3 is TGTGCCAGCAGAGCTGACAGGGTCCGCACCTCACCCCTCCACTTT. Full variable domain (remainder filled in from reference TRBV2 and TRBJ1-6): EPEVTQTPSHQVTQMGQEVILRCVPISNHLYFYWYRQILGQKVEFLVSFYNNEISEKSEIFDDQFSVERPDGSNFTLKIRSTKLEDSAMYFCASRADRVRTSPLHFGNGTRLTVT.

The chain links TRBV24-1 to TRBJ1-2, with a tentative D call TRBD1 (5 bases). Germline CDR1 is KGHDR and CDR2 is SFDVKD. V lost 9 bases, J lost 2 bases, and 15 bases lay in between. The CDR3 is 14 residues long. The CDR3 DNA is TGTGCCACCGGGGACCGACGAGCGAACTATGGCTACACCTTC. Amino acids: CATGDRRANYGYTF.

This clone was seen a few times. The CDR3: CATATSEGETQYF. The CDR3 nucleotides are TGTGCCACCGCGACCTCCGAGGGGGAGACCCAGTACTTC. The chain couples TRBV19 to TRBJ2-5; D might be TRBD1 or TRBD2, each matching 5 bases. This CDR3 spans 13 amino acids. Germline V gene lookup returns CDR1 LNHDA and CDR2 SQIVND (reference sequence). V was shortened by 10 bases and J by 5 bases, with 17 bases between the two germline ends.

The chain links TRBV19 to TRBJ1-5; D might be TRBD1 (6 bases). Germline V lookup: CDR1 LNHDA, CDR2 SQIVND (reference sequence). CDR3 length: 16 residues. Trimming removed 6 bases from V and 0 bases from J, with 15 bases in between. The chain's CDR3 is CASRRLQGYSNQPQHF. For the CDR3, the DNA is TGTGCCAGTAGAAGATTACAGGGATATAGCAATCAGCCCCAGCATTTT.

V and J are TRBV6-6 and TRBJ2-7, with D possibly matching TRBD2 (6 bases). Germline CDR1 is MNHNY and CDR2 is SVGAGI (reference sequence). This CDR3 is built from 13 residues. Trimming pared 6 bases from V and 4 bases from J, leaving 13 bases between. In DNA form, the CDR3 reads TGTGCCAGCAGCCCCCCCCGGGGGTACGAGCAGTACTTC. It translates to CASSPPRGYEQYF.

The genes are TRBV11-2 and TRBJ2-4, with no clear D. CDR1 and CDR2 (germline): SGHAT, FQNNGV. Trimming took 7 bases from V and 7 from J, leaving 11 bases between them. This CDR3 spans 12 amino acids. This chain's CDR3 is CASNGYGNIQYF. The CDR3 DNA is TGTGCCAGCAATGGCTACGGGAACATTCAGTACTTC.

The chain's CDR3 is CASSPGTPGDQPQHF. CDR3 coding DNA: TGCGCCAGCAGCCCGGGGACCCCCGGGGATCAGCCCCAGCATTTT. This rearrangement joins TRBV5-1 to TRBJ1-5; a possible D gene is TRBD1 (5 bases). The germline CDR1 and CDR2 sequences are SGHRS and YFSETQ. Trimming pared 4 bases from V and 5 bases from J, leaving 16 bases between. This CDR3 contains 15 residues.

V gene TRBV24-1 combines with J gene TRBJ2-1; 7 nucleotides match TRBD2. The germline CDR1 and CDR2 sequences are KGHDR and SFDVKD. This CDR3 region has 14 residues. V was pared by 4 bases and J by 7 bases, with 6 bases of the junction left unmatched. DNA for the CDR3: TGTGCCACCAGTGACGGACTAGGAGCAAATGAGCAGTTCTTC. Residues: CATSDGLGANEQFF.

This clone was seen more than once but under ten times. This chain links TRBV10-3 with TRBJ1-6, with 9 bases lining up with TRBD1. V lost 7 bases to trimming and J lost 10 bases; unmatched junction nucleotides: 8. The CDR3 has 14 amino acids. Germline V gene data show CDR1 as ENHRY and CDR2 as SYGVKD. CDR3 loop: CAITAGQGSSPLHF. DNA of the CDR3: TGTGCCATCACGGCGGGACAGGGTAGCTCACCCCTCCACTTT.

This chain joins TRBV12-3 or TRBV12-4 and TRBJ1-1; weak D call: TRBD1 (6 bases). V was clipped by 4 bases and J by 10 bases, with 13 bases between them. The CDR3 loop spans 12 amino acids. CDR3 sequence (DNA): TGTGCCAGCAGTTCCCCGGGGGGCCCAGCTTTCTTT. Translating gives CASSSPGGPAFF.

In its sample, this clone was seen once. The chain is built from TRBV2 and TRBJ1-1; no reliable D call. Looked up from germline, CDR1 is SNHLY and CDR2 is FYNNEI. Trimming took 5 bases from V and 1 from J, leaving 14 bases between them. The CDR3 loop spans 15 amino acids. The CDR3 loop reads CASSMEPRKNTEAFF. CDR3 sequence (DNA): TGTGCCAGCAGTATGGAACCCCGGAAGAACACTGAAGCTTTCTTT.

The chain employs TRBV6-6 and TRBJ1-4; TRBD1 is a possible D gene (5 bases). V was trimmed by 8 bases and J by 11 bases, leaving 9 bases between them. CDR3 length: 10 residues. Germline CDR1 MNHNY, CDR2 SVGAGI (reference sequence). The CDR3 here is CASGGEKLFF. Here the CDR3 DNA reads TGTGCCAGCGGGGGTGAGAAACTGTTTTTT.

The CDR3 loop is CASGLVGGLRNQPQHF. DNA for the CDR3: TGTGCTAGTGGTTTGGTTGGTGGGCTGCGGAATCAGCCCCAGCATTTT. The V and J genes are TRBV12-5 and TRBJ1-5; unclear D gene. The germline CDR1 and CDR2 sequences are LGHNT and FRNRAP. The CDR3 loop spans 16 amino acids. Trimming took 0 bases from V and 4 from J, leaving 13 bases between them.

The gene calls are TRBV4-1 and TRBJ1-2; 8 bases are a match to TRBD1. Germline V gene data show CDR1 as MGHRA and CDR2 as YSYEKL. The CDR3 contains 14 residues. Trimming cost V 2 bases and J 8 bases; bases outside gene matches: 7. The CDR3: CASSQPTGAAGYTF. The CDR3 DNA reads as TGCGCCAGCAGCCAACCGACAGGGGCGGCCGGCTACACCTTC.

The CDR3, as DNA: TGTGCCAGTAGTATAGGAACAGGGACCCTCAACTATGGCTACACCTTC. Protein product: CASSIGTGTLNYGYTF. The chain employs TRBV19 and TRBJ1-2, with D perhaps TRBD1 (6 bases). The CDR3 totals 16 residues. In germline, CDR1 is LNHDA, CDR2 SQIVND (reference sequence). V gave up 1 base and J gave up 2 bases, with 14 bases separating them.

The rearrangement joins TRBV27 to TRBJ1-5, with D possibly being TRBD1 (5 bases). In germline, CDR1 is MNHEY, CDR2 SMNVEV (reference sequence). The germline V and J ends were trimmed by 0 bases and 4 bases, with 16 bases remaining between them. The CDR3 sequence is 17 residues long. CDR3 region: CASSLSAGLFVNQPQHF. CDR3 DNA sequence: TGTGCCAGCAGTTTATCAGCAGGGTTGTTTGTTAATCAGCCCCAGCATTTT.

The CDR3 is CASRAGANEKLFF. CDR3 sequence (DNA): TGTGCCAGCCGGGCAGGGGCTAATGAAAAACTGTTTTTT. The gene calls are TRBV4-2 and TRBJ1-4; the D gene is possibly TRBD1 (6 bases). The length of the CDR3 is 13 residues. Trimming took 8 bases from V and 3 from J, leaving 10 bases between them. Germline CDR1 and CDR2: LGHNA and YNFKEQ.

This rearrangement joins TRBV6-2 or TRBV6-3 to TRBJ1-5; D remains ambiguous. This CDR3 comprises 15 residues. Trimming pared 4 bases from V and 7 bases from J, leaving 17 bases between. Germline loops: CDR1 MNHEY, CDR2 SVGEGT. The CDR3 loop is CASSLWRSRSQPQHF. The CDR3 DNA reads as TGTGCCAGCAGTTTATGGAGGAGCAGGAGCCAGCCCCAGCATTTT.